What follows describes a single T cell receptor beta chain. Its specificity is not known. This record belongs to a study of monozygotic twins with inflammatory bowel disease. Germline V gene sequence: CDR1 MGHDK, CDR2 SYGVNS. The CDR3 runs 12 residues. Unsorted whole blood yielded the total RNA, with T cells left unselected. General study points: Researchers report that IBD patients shared fewer clonotypes with others than healthy twins, especially amid disease activity.

Making cDNA involved eight separate reactions per sample. Nested PCRs of approximately 16 and 10 cycles, two in total, were run on TCRalpha and TCRbeta cDNA. TCRdb reworked the 5' RACE reads into one entry per CDR3 protein, no DNA. The table gives fewer than 550,000 distinct CDR3 sequences; the top ten clones make up about 2.3% of it. The sample consisted of blood. This clonotype originated in a human donor with ulcerative colitis or Crohn's disease, or a healthy co-twin of an affected twin (not recorded which). This chain connects TRBV25-1 to TRBJ2-5; lacking DNA, the TRBD2 call made by TCRdb goes unchecked. CDR3 region: CASSGGTKTQYF.